The rows below give T cell receptor beta chains drawn from one sample of a study of blood T cell repertoires in COVID-19. Repertoires were generated with immunoSEQ multiplex PCR, while TCRdb's copy carries only in-frame clones and drops some. The sample lists just over 250,000 clones, about 88% occurring once. The sequenced sample was PBMCs or T cells enriched from blood (not recorded which). The receptors here all came from a man aged 30 to 39 with acute COVID-19. Both conserved end residues are part of each CDR3. D genes are given only for firm matches. Clone size appears in some rows only: once, few, many, or a class for an expanded clone.

d_gene	abundance	v_gene	j_gene	CDR3nt	CDR3aa
.	.	TRBV14	TRBJ1-1	TGTGCCAGCAGCCTTGCTATACCGAACACTGAAGCTTTCTTT	CASSLAIPNTEAFF
.	.	TRBV18	TRBJ1-2	TGTGCCAGCTCACCACCGGGCTTCAGGGCCTATGGCTACACCTTC	CASSPPGFRAYGYTF
TRBD2	.	TRBV5-1	TRBJ2-5	TGCGCCAGCAGCCGGGACGGGAGCGGGGAGGGGACCCAGTACTTC	CASSRDGSGEGTQYF
TRBD1	.	TRBV7-2	TRBJ1-2	TGTGCCAGCAGCGTCGTAACGGGACAGATCTATGGCTACACCTTC	CASSVVTGQIYGYTF
.	.	TRBV5-1	TRBJ2-3	TGTGCCAGCAGAAGGGATTACCGACAGGATACGCAGTATTTT	CASRRDYRQDTQYF
.	.	TRBV19	TRBJ1-3	TGTGCCAGTAGCTCAGCGGCAGCCCGAATCATATATTTT	CASSSAAARIIYF
.	.	TRBV19	TRBJ1-2	TGTGCCAGTAAAACAGGGAAATGGGATGGCTACACCTTC	CASKTGKWDGYTF
.	.	TRBV11-2	TRBJ2-4	TGTGCCAGCAGCCCCGTTTCAGGGGCATTTGGGAGAAACATTCAGTACTTC	CASSPVSGAFGRNIQYF
.	once	TRBV5-1	TRBJ2-1	TGCGCCAGCAGCCCGCTTCTGGGAGTCGATGAGCAGTTCTTC	CASSPLLGVDEQFF
.	.	TRBV5-4	TRBJ2-5	TGTGCCAGCAGCTTGCAGGAAGAGACCCAGTACTTC	CASSLQEETQYF
.	.	TRBV19	TRBJ2-3	TGTGCCAGTAGTATTCCAGGGGGAGGTAGCACAGATACGCAGTATTTT	CASSIPGGGSTDTQYF
.	.	TRBV10-3	TRBJ2-1	TGTGCCATCGAGGGTGAATTCTCCTACAATGAGCAGTTCTTC	CAIEGEFSYNEQFF
TRBD2	.	TRBV18	TRBJ2-3	TGTGCCAGCTCACCACGGCCTAGCGGGAGAGATACGCAGTATTTT	CASSPRPSGRDTQYF
TRBD1	.	TRBV18	TRBJ1-2	TGTGCCAGCTCACTGGGACAGCCCTATGGCTACACCTTC	CASSLGQPYGYTF
.	.	TRBV29-1	TRBJ2-5	TGCAGCGCCGCCCATCCGACAGGTTCAGAGACCCAGTACTTC	CSAAHPTGSETQYF
TRBD2	.	TRBV10-3	TRBJ2-2	TGTGCCATCAGGGGAGGGGCTAGCGGGGACACCGGGGAGCTGTTTTTT	CAIRGGASGDTGELFF
TRBD2	.	TRBV28	TRBJ2-5	TGTGCCAGCTCTCGGCGGGGGTTGGAGACCCAGTACTTC	CASSRRGLETQYF
.	.	TRBV6-5	TRBJ1-2	TGTGCCAGCAGTTACGATCAGGGCGGCTATGGCTACACCTTC	CASSYDQGGYGYTF
.	.	TRBV15	TRBJ1-3	TGTGCCACCAGCGGCGGACACAACTCTGGAAACACCATATATTTT	CATSGGHNSGNTIYF
TRBD1	.	TRBV11-2	TRBJ1-1	TGTGCCAGCAGCGGACAGGGGTGGGTCACTGAAGCTTTCTTT	CASSGQGWVTEAFF
.	once	TRBV7-2	TRBJ1-2	TGTGCCAGCAGCTTAGGGCAGGGCTTTAACTATGGCTACACCTTC	CASSLGQGFNYGYTF
.	few	TRBV11-2	TRBJ2-3	TGTGCCAGCAGCTTTTGGGGGGGCCTTCCAGATACGCAGTATTTT	CASSFWGGLPDTQYF
TRBD2	.	TRBV7-2	TRBJ2-1	TGTGCCAGCCGGCCATTCATAGCGGGGGGCCCGTACAATGAGCAGTTCTTC	CASRPFIAGGPYNEQFF
TRBD2	.	TRBV7-8	TRBJ2-2	TGTGCCAGCAGCTTACCATTTCGGCTAGCGGGAAAAAAGCGGGAGCTGTTTTTT	CASSLPFRLAGKKRELFF
.	few	TRBV27	TRBJ1-1	TGTGCCAGCAGTTTAGAGGTCCACACTGAAGCTTTCTTT	CASSLEVHTEAFF
TRBD1	once	TRBV23-1	TRBJ1-2	TGCGCCAGCAGTCAGCGGACAGGGAGTAACTATGGCTACACCTTC	CASSQRTGSNYGYTF
TRBD2	.	TRBV28	TRBJ2-5	TGTGCCAGCAGTTTAGGGAGGGTGAAGACCCAGTACTTC	CASSLGRVKTQYF
.	.	TRBV10-2	TRBJ1-3	TGCGCCAGCAGTGAGGGGAGCTCTGGAAACACCATATATTTT	CASSEGSSGNTIYF
.	once	TRBV3-1/TRBV3-2	TRBJ1-5	TGTGCCAGCAGCCAAGATGGGGTCGGGGTCAATCAGCCCCAGCATTTT	CASSQDGVGVNQPQHF